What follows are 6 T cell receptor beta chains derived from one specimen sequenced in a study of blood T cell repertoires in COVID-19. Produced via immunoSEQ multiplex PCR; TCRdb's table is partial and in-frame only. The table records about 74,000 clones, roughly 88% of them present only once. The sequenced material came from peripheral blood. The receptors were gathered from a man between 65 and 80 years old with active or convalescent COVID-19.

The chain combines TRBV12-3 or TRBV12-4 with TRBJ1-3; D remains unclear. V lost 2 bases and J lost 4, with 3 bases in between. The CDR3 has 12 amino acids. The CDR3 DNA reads TGTGCCAGCAGTTTAACAGGAAACACCATATATTTT. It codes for CASSLTGNTIYF.

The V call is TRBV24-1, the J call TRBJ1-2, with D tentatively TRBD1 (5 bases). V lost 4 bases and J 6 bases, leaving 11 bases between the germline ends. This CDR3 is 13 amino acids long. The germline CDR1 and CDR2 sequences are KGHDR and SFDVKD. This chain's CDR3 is CATSDGTPHGYTF. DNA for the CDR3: TGTGCCACCAGTGACGGGACTCCCCATGGCTACACCTTC.

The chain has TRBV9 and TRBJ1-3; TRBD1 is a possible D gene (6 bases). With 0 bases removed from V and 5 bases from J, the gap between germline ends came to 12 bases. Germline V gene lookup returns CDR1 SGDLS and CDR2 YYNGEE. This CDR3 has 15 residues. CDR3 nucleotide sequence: TGTGCCAGCAGCGTAGACAGCGGGGGGCGAAACACCATATATTTT. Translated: CASSVDSGGRNTIYF.

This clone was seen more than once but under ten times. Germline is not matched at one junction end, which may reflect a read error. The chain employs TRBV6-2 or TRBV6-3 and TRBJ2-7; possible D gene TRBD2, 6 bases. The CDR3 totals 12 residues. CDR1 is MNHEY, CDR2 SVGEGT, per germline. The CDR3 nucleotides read TGTGCCAGCAGTAGGACCGGGGATCAGACTAGCTTC. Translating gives CASSRTGDQTSF.

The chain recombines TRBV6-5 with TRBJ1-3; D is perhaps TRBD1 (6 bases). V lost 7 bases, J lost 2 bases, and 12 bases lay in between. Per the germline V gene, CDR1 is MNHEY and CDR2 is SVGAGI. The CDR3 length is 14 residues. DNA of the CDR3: TGTGCCAGCACTCAAGGGGGGGCTGGAAACACCATATATTTT. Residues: CASTQGGAGNTIYF.

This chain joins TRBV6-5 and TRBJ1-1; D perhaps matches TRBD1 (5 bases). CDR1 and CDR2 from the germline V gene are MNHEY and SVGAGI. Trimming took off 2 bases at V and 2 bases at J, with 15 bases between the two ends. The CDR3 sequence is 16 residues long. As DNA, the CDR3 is TGTGCCAGCAGTTACCGGACACCGAGTTTTAACACTGAAGCTTTCTTT. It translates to CASSYRTPSFNTEAFF.